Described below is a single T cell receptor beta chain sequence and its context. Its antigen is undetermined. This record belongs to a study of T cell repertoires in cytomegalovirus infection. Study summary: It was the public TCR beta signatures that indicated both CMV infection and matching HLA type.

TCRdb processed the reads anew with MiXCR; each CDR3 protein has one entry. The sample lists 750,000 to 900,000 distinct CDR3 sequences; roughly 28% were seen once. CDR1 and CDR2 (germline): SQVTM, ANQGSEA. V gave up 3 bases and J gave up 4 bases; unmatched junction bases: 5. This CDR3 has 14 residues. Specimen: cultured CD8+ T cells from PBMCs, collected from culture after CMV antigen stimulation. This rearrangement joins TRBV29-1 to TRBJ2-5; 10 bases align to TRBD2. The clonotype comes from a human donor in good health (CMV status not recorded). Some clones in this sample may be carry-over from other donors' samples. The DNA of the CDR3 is TGCAGCGTTGAGGAAGCGGGGGGGCGAGAGACCCAGTACTTC. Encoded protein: CSVEEAGGRETQYF.